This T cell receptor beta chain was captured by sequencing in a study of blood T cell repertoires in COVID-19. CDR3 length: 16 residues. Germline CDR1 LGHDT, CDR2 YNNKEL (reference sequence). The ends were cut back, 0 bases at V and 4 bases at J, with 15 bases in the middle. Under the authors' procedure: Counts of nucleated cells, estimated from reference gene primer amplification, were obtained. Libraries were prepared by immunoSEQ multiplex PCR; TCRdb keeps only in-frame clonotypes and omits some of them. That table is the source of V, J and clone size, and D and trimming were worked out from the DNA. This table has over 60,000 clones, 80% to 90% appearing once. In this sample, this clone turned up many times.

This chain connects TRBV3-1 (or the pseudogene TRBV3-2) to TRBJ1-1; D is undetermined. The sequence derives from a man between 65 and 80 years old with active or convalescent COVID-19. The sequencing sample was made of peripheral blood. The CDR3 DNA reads TGTGCCAGCAGCCAAGAGTTAGTCGGAGTAGGCACTGAAGCTTTCTTT. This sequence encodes CASSQELVGVGTEAFF.